A single sample is the source of the 19 T cell receptor beta chains below, sequenced in a study of blood T cell repertoires in COVID-19. Profiling relied on immunoSEQ multiplex PCR, and the TCRdb table lists in-frame clones only, not all of them. The table records 250,000 to 350,000 clones, around nine tenths of them present only once. Sequenced: PBMCs or T cells enriched from blood (not recorded which). These receptors all come from a woman in her thirties who had recovered from COVID-19.

V is TRBV9 and J is TRBJ2-7, with 7 bases lining up with TRBD1. The CDR3 has 14 amino acids. J lost 4 bases, V lost 0 bases, and 4 bases had no gene match. Germline assignment: CDR1 SGDLS and CDR2 YYNGEE. The CDR3 bases are TGTGCCAGCAGCGTAGGAGGGGGCGCGTACGAGCAGTACTTC. Its translation: CASSVGGGAYEQYF.

J is TRBJ2-7 and V is TRBV27; D unresolved. CDR1 is MNHEY and CDR2 is SMNVEV in the germline V gene (reference sequence). The CDR3 is 13 amino acids. The V end lost 6 bases, the J end lost 0 bases, and 9 bases lay between the germline ends. CDR3 nucleotides: TGTGCCAGCAGAGACATCGACTCCTACGAGCAGTACTTC. Its translation: CASRDIDSYEQYF.

This clone was detected only once. V usage is TRBV27 and J usage is TRBJ1-1; D is unresolved. Germline V gene data show CDR1 as MNHEY and CDR2 as SMNVEV (reference sequence). The CDR3 runs 15 residues. V was cut by 1 base and J by 4 bases, with 13 bases left in between. The CDR3 DNA follows: TGTGCCAGCAGTTTATTCAAACAGAGGGCCACTGAAGCTTTCTTT. It is translated as CASSLFKQRATEAFF.

The chain links TRBV27 to TRBJ1-2; D is perhaps TRBD1 (6 bases). The ends were cut back, 2 bases at V and 2 bases at J, with 9 bases in the middle. The V gene's germline CDR1 is MNHEY and CDR2 SMNVEV (reference sequence). The CDR3 has 14 residues. This CDR3 is CASSLAGANYGYTF. CDR3 coding DNA: TGTGCCAGCAGTTTAGCAGGGGCCAACTATGGCTACACCTTC.

The genes are TRBV19 and TRBJ2-7; the match to TRBD2 covers 8 bases. CDR1 and CDR2 (germline): LNHDA, SQIVND (reference sequence). The V gene end was trimmed by 6 bases and the J gene end by 2 bases; junction bases not matched to a gene: 6. The CDR3 covers 14 residues. The CDR3 DNA reads as TGTGCCAGTAGACCCGGGGGGGCGGCCTACGAGCAGTACTTC. This gives the protein CASRPGGAAYEQYF.

In its sample, this clone was seen a few times. Other DNA sequences in this sample translate to the same CDR3. V usage is TRBV9 and J usage is TRBJ1-1, with D maybe TRBD1 (6 bases). CDR3 length: 13 amino acids. Germline-derived CDR1 and CDR2 are SGDLS and YYNGEE. Trimming removed 2 bases from V and 1 base from J, with 6 bases in between. The CDR3: CASSVTGNTEAFF. CDR3 in DNA: TGTGCCAGCAGCGTGACAGGGAACACTGAAGCTTTCTTT. Supplemented by reference TRBV9 and TRBJ1-1, the full variable domain reads DSGVTQTPKHLITATGQRVTLRCSPRSGDLSVYWYQQSLDQGLQFLIQYYNGEERAKGNILERFSAQQFPDLHSELNLSSLELGDSALYFCASSVTGNTEAFFGQGTRLTVV.

The J gene is TRBJ2-7, the V gene TRBV7-8; 9 nucleotides line up with TRBD1. Per germline, CDR1 SGHVS and CDR2 FQNEAQ. V shed 1 base, J shed 6 bases, and the junction held 4 bases outside the gene matches. This CDR3 has 14 residues. As DNA, the CDR3 is TGTGCCAGCAGCTTAGGGACAGGGGTTTTCGAGCAGTACTTC. Amino acids: CASSLGTGVFEQYF.

The J gene is TRBJ1-1, the V gene TRBV5-1; D perhaps matches TRBD1 (5 bases). V was cut by 7 bases and J by 10 bases, with 14 bases left in between. Germline CDR1 reads SGHRS; CDR2 reads YFSETQ. The CDR3 totals 11 residues. Here the CDR3 reads CASSSGGGAFF. The CDR3, as DNA: TGCGCCAGCTCCTCCGGGGGGGGAGCTTTCTTT. The full variable domain, with the rest looked up from reference TRBV5-1 and TRBJ1-1, is KAGVTQTPRYLIKTRGQQVTLSCSPISGHRSVSWYQQTPGQGLQFLFEYFSETQRNKGNFPGRFSGRQFSNSRSEMNVSTLELGDSALYLCASSSGGGAFFGQGTRLTVV.

The chain links TRBV9 to TRBJ2-3; TRBD2 might be the D (6 bases). The CDR3 runs 13 residues. Germline CDR1 and CDR2: SGDLS and YYNGEE. V was shortened by 3 bases and J by 6 bases, with 11 bases between the two germline ends. CDR3 in DNA: TGTGCCAGCAGCGCCCGGGACTTGGATACGCAGTATTTT. Its protein product is CASSARDLDTQYF.

The CDR3 bases are TGTGCCAGCAGCCCGGCTTCCCGGGACACCTACTCTGGGGCCAACGTCCTGACTTTC. Protein product: CASSPASRDTYSGANVLTF. The chain recombines TRBV9 with TRBJ2-6; a possible D gene is TRBD1 (6 bases). Germline CDR1 SGDLS, CDR2 YYNGEE. V lost 4 bases to trimming and J lost 0 bases, with 20 bases between them. CDR3 length: 19 amino acids.

The chain has TRBV18 and TRBJ1-1, with D possibly being TRBD1 (5 bases). The CDR3 covers 14 residues. Trimming took 6 bases from V and 6 from J, leaving 17 bases between them. CDR1 is KGHSH, CDR2 LQKENI, per germline. CDR3 loop: CASSQQEAQAEAFF. Written as DNA, the CDR3 is TGTGCCAGCTCGCAACAGGAAGCTCAGGCTGAAGCTTTCTTT.

V and J are TRBV19 and TRBJ1-4; the D is unclear. The germline gives CDR1 LNHDA, CDR2 SQIVND (reference sequence). V gave up 0 bases and J gave up 3 bases, with 8 bases separating them. CDR3 length: 15 residues. CDR3 sequence reads: CASSIDGQANEKLFF. For the CDR3, the DNA is TGTGCCAGTAGTATAGATGGGCAGGCTAATGAAAAACTGTTTTTT.

This rearrangement joins TRBV5-1 to TRBJ1-2; D gene ambiguous. The length of the CDR3 is 13 residues. Germline CDR1 SGHRS, CDR2 YFSETQ. Trimming stripped 4 bases from V and 3 bases from J, with 10 bases between. The CDR3 DNA reads TGCGCCAGCAGCCCGGACGGGGACTATGGCTACACCTTC. It encodes CASSPDGDYGYTF. The variable domain in full, completed from reference TRBV5-1 and TRBJ1-2, reads KAGVTQTPRYLIKTRGQQVTLSCSPISGHRSVSWYQQTPGQGLQFLFEYFSETQRNKGNFPGRFSGRQFSNSRSEMNVSTLELGDSALYLCASSPDGDYGYTFGSGTRLTVV.

This clone was counted many times. The chain is built from TRBV2 and TRBJ1-1, with D possibly matching TRBD1 (5 bases). CDR1 SNHLY and CDR2 FYNNEI come from the germline V gene. CDR3 length: 14 amino acids. With 11 bases removed from V and 6 bases from J, the gap between germline ends came to 22 bases. CDR3 region: CAGAGVQGGAEAFF. For the CDR3, the DNA is TGTGCCGGAGCGGGTGTTCAGGGAGGGGCTGAAGCTTTCTTT.

The chain uses TRBV30 and TRBJ1-2; D gene ambiguous. V lost 6 bases, J lost 7 bases, and 9 bases lay in between. Germline CDR1 is GTSNPN and CDR2 is SVGIG (reference sequence). The length of the CDR3 is 10 residues. This CDR3 reads CACTTPGYTF. The CDR3 DNA reads TGTGCCTGTACGACACCTGGCTACACCTTC.

The rearrangement uses TRBV2 and TRBJ1-1; D is ambiguous. Deletions cut 5 bases from V and 1 base from J, with 11 bases between. Per the germline V gene, CDR1 is SNHLY and CDR2 is FYNNEI. This CDR3 is 14 amino acids long. In DNA, the CDR3 is TGTGCCAGCAGTCTCACCCGAGGGAACACTGAAGCTTTCTTT. Translated: CASSLTRGNTEAFF.

The gene calls are TRBV9 and TRBJ1-2, with D unclear. The CDR3 extends over 13 amino acids. The ends were cut back, 0 bases at V and 9 bases at J, with 12 bases in the middle. Per the germline V gene, CDR1 is SGDLS and CDR2 is YYNGEE. CDR3 in amino acids: CASSVVETISYTF. The CDR3 nucleotides are TGTGCCAGCAGCGTAGTTGAGACAATCAGCTACACCTTC.

The rearrangement uses TRBV7-9 and TRBJ1-2, with 7 bases that match TRBD1. The CDR3 loop spans 14 amino acids. Per germline, CDR1 SEHNR and CDR2 FQNEAQ (reference sequence). Trimming cost V 5 bases and J 11 bases; bases outside gene matches: 14. The CDR3 sequence is CASSVNLETGRYTF. CDR3 sequence (DNA): TGTGCCAGCAGCGTAAACCTCGAGACAGGGCGGTACACCTTC.

The chain is built from TRBV7-9 and TRBJ2-2, with TRBD1 matching over 11 bases. After removal of 5 bases from V and 7 bases from J, the junction contained 6 bases not matched to a gene. The germline gives CDR1 SEHNR, CDR2 FQNEAQ (reference sequence). The CDR3 runs to 15 residues. Written as DNA, the CDR3 is TGTGCCAGCAGCCGGACAGGGGGCCCGGGCGGGGAGCTGTTTTTT. Translation: CASSRTGGPGGELFF. The full variable domain, its missing parts supplied by reference TRBV7-9 and TRBJ2-2, is DTGVSQNPRHKITKRGQNVTFRCDPISEHNRLYWYRQTLGQGPEFLTYFQNEAQLEKSRLLSDRFSAERPKGSFSTLEIQRTEQGDSAMYLCASSRTGGPGGELFFGEGSRLTVL.